This is a list of T cell receptor beta chains from one sample in a study of cytomegalovirus exposure and HLA in healthy donors. Sequenced by immunoSEQ multiplex PCR; TCRdb stores in-frame clones only, minus some. The sample consists of 150,000 to 200,000 clones, about four fifths of them appearing once. The material sequenced was PBMCs. The receptor source for this set is a woman younger than 35 in good health and CMV-seropositive. Both conserved end residues are part of each CDR3. D genes are given only for firm matches. A row's size may be missing; if present it is once, few, many or a size class.

j_call d_call clone_size v_call cdr3_length cdr3_nt cdr3_aa
TRBJ2-4 . . TRBV6-1 13 TGTGCCAGCGCCCTAGAGGGTTGGAACATTCAGTACTTC CASALEGWNIQYF
TRBJ1-1 . . TRBV18 17 TGTGCCAGCTCACCGGAGGCTGGGCGGATGTCGGACACTGAAGCTTTCTTT CASSPEAGRMSDTEAFF
TRBJ2-1 . . TRBV11-2 15 TGTGCCAGCAGCTCGGTCCTGAGCTCCTACAATGAGCAGTTCTTC CASSSVLSSYNEQFF
TRBJ1-5 TRBD1 . TRBV4-2 20 TGTGCCAGCAGCCAAGATAGCGACAGGGGGACGGTCGGTAGCAATCAGCCCCAGCATTTT CASSQDSDRGTVGSNQPQHF
TRBJ1-1 . few TRBV9 13 TGTGCCAGCAGCGTAGATATGAACACTGAAGCTTTCTTT CASSVDMNTEAFF
TRBJ2-2 TRBD1 few TRBV7-2 16 TGTGCCAGCAGCTCCACCGGGACAGAGAACACCGGGGAGCTGTTTTTT CASSSTGTENTGELFF
TRBJ2-6 . . TRBV28 16 TGTGCCAGCATCGCGACAGGCCAATCTGGGGCCAACGTCCTGACTTTC CASIATGQSGANVLTF
TRBJ1-1 TRBD1 once TRBV9 16 TGTGCCAGCAGCGCAAGACCCGGACAGGGGGCCTCTGAAGCTTTCTTT CASSARPGQGASEAFF
TRBJ2-1 TRBD2 . TRBV19 14 TGTGCCAGTAGTATCTACGGGGGGGCGCATGAGCAGTTCTTC CASSIYGGAHEQFF
TRBJ1-2 TRBD1 . TRBV27 13 TGTGCCAGCAGTCCCCGGGACAGGAGTCGGGACACCTTC CASSPRDRSRDTF
TRBJ2-3 . . TRBV11-1 17 TGTGCCAGCAGCTTAGAACAGGGATTAACTAGCACAGATACGCAGTATTTT CASSLEQGLTSTDTQYF
TRBJ2-2 . . TRBV7-3 15 TGTGCCAGCAGCTTACTGCCCGGGAACACCGGGGAGCTGTTTTTT CASSLLPGNTGELFF
TRBJ1-6 TRBD1 . TRBV27 16 TGTGCCAGCAGTTGGACAGGGGGGATTGTGGATTCACCCCTCCACTTT CASSWTGGIVDSPLHF
TRBJ1-5 . . TRBV5-6 16 TGTGCCAGCAGCTCTCGGACTCTCGCTATGTCCCAGCCCCAGCATTTT CASSSRTLAMSQPQHF
TRBJ1-5 . once TRBV18 14 TGTGCCAGCTCACCACGGGACACGAATCAGCCCCAGCATTTT CASSPRDTNQPQHF
TRBJ1-2 TRBD1 . TRBV19 15 TGTGCCAGTAGAAAACAGGGGGCGCTTCGCTATGGCTACACCTTC CASRKQGALRYGYTF
TRBJ2-5 TRBD2 . TRBV5-1 15 TGCGCCAGCAGCTTTGTTAGCGGGTTCCAAGAGACCCAGTACTTC CASSFVSGFQETQYF
TRBJ2-3 . medium-sized TRBV2 15 TGTGCCAGCAGTGAGGACCCGGGACTGACAGATACGCAGTATTTT CASSEDPGLTDTQYF
TRBJ2-3 TRBD1 . TRBV5-1 14 TGCGCCAGCAGCTCCGGACAGGGGTCGTATACGCAGTATTTT CASSSGQGSYTQYF
TRBJ1-4 . . TRBV7-8 15 TGTGCCAGCAGCTTCCTACAGGGAAAGAATGAAAAACTGTTTTTT CASSFLQGKNEKLFF
TRBJ2-7 . . TRBV5-1 14 TGCGCCAGCAGCTTGAGCGGTAAAACCTACGAGCAGTACTTC CASSLSGKTYEQYF
TRBJ1-1 . . TRBV6-6 15 TGTGCCAGCAGCCCCAACTTCCAGGGGTTGTCTGAAGCTTTCTTT CASSPNFQGLSEAFF
TRBJ2-7 TRBD1 . TRBV5-1 14 TGCGCCAGCAGCGACACAGGGGGCAGGGACGAGCAGTACTTC CASSDTGGRDEQYF
TRBJ1-4 . . TRBV6-1 14 TGTGCCAGCAGTGTTAGGGAACGGGGTGAAAAACTGTTTTTT CASSVRERGEKLFF
TRBJ2-3 . . TRBV14 13 TGTGCCAGCAGCGATGGCCTCACAGATACGCAGTATTTT CASSDGLTDTQYF
TRBJ2-7 TRBD2 . TRBV7-2 14 TGTGCCACCAGCAGCGGGGGGAGCTCCTACGAGCAGTACTTC CATSSGGSSYEQYF
TRBJ2-7 . . TRBV5-1 13 TGCGCCAGCAGCTTGGGACAGACTTGGGAGCAGTACTTC CASSLGQTWEQYF
TRBJ1-5 . few TRBV4-1 14 TGCGCCAGCAGCCAAGCGGGAGGCAATCAGCCCCAGCATTTT CASSQAGGNQPQHF
TRBJ1-2 TRBD1 few TRBV6-1 14 TGTGCCAGCAGCAGGGACAGGGCGGATTATGGCTACACCTTC CASSRDRADYGYTF
TRBJ1-5 . few TRBV5-6 17 TGTGCCAGCAGCCGCACCGAGGGGGGGGGCGTAAATCAGCCCCAGCATTTT CASSRTEGGGVNQPQHF
TRBJ1-2 . . TRBV7-9 13 TGTGCCAGCAGCTTAGCATCAGGGAATGGCTACACCTTC CASSLASGNGYTF
TRBJ1-5 . . TRBV2 15 TGTGCCAGCAAAAGTTTGGGCCCATTTAATCAGCCCCAGCATTTT CASKSLGPFNQPQHF
TRBJ1-2 . . TRBV27 14 TGTGCCAGCAGTCCCCGGGTGGGGAGGGATGGCTACACCTTC CASSPRVGRDGYTF
TRBJ2-7 . . TRBV7-9 15 TGTGCCAGCAGCTTCTTAGCGGATAGCTCCTACGAGCAGTACTTC CASSFLADSSYEQYF
TRBJ1-3 . . TRBV4-1 13 TGCGCCAGCAGCCAAGTGTCCGGGGGGACCATATATTTT CASSQVSGGTIYF
TRBJ2-7 . few TRBV6-5 14 TGTGCCAGCAAATTGGTCAGGGTCTCCTACGAGCAGTACTTC CASKLVRVSYEQYF
TRBJ2-7 . once TRBV6-6 15 TGTGCCAGCAGCCCACAGGGTACGAAGTCCTACGAGCAGTACTTC CASSPQGTKSYEQYF
TRBJ2-3 . . TRBV7-3 13 TGTGCCAGCTCCGCCGTACTCACAGATACGCAGTATTTT CASSAVLTDTQYF
TRBJ2-3 . . TRBV2 11 TGTGCCAGCAGTCCCATGGATACGCAGTATTTT CASSPMDTQYF
TRBJ2-5 . few TRBV7-3 13 TGTGCCAGCGCCGACTCCCCTCAAGAGACCCAGTACTTC CASADSPQETQYF
TRBJ2-2 TRBD1 . TRBV18 14 TGTGCCAGCTCCCGGGACAGCTACACCGGGGAGCTGTTTTTT CASSRDSYTGELFF
TRBJ2-1 . . TRBV5-1 15 TGCGCCAGCAGCTTGCACAGGGAGGGTACAAATGAGCAGTTCTTC CASSLHREGTNEQFF
TRBJ1-2 . . TRBV7-2 14 TGTGCCAGCAGCTTCGGCAGGGTGGGCTATGGCTACACCTTC CASSFGRVGYGYTF
TRBJ1-1 TRBD1 . TRBV12-5 13 TGTGCTAGTGGCCTAGGGACAGGATCTGAAGCTTTCTTT CASGLGTGSEAFF
TRBJ1-5 . . TRBV19 15 TGTGCCAGTAGTAAGCGGGGCCAGGATGGTCAGCCCCAGCATTTT CASSKRGQDGQPQHF
TRBJ2-1 . . TRBV11-2 14 TGTGCCAGCAGTATACAGGAAACCGCACGAGAGCAGTTCTTC CASSIQETAREQFF
TRBJ2-7 TRBD2 . TRBV7-9 14 TGTGCCAGCAGCTTCGGGACTAGCACCTACGAGCAGTACTTC CASSFGTSTYEQYF
TRBJ1-4 . . TRBV19 18 TGTGCCAGTAGTATTCAAGGGGCCAGAATGGCAACTAATGAAAAACTGTTTTTT CASSIQGARMATNEKLFF
TRBJ2-7 . . TRBV5-1 13 TGCGCCAGCAGCTTGGTCAGGGGCTACGAGCAGTACTTC CASSLVRGYEQYF
TRBJ1-5 . . TRBV6-5 14 TGTGCCAGCAGCTGGTCCGGAGGCAATCAGCCCCAGCATTTT CASSWSGGNQPQHF